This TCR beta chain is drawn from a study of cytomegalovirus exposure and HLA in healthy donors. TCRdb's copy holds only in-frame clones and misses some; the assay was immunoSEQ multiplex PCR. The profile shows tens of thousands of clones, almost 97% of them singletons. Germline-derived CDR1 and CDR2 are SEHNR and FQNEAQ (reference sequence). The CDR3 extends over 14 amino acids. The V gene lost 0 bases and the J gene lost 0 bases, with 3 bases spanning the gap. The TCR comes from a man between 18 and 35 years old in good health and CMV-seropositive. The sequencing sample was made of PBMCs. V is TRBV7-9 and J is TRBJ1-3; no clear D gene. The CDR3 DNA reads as TGTGCCAGCAGCTTAGCCAGCTCTGGAAACACCATATATTTT. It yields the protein CASSLASSGNTIYF.